What follows are 16 T cell receptor beta chains derived from one specimen sequenced in a study of CD8 T cells in ankylosing spondylitis. TCRdb reanalysed the 5' RACE reads using MiXCR and keeps one entry per CDR3 protein. The profile covers about 400,000 distinct CDR3 sequences, with 20% to 25% appearing a single time and approximately 14% taken by the ten largest. The specimen was blood, either unsorted or a sorted T cell fraction (not recorded which). The origin of the receptors is a male donor with ankylosing spondylitis or in good health (not recorded which).

This clonotype has just a few counts. The rearrangement links TRBV28 to TRBJ2-7, with no clear D. V shed 5 bases and J shed 4 bases, with 18 bases lying between them. Germline V CDR1 and CDR2: MDHEN, SYDVKM. This CDR3 region has 15 residues. The CDR3 DNA is TGTGCCAGCAGTAGCATCCGGACCTTAGGGTACGAGCAGTACTTC. Amino acid sequence: CASSSIRTLGYEQYF.

Only a few counts were recorded for this clonotype. V is TRBV29-1 and J is TRBJ2-7; tentatively, D is TRBD1 (6 bases). V was pared by 4 bases and J by 3 bases, with 10 bases between. This CDR3 spans 12 amino acids. CDR1 is SQVTM and CDR2 is ANQGSEA in the germline V gene. The CDR3 DNA reads as TGCAGCGTTGGAGGGGACATCTACGAGCAGTACTTC. It encodes CSVGGDIYEQYF.

The rearrangement links TRBV6-5 to TRBJ2-2, with D unclear. The CDR3 has 12 residues. V was cut by 2 bases and J by 6 bases, with 4 bases left in between. Looked up from germline, CDR1 is MNHEY and CDR2 is SVGAGI. Written as DNA, the CDR3 is TGTGCCAGCAGTTACGTTCCCGGGGAGCTGTTTTTT. Translating gives CASSYVPGELFF.

This clonotype was recorded many times. The chain uses TRBV12-3 or TRBV12-4 and TRBJ2-3; D not resolved. Trimming shortened V by 5 bases and J by 4 bases, and 4 bases separated the two germline ends. This CDR3 is 11 amino acids long. Here the CDR3 reads CASSLADTQYF. CDR3 coding DNA: TGTGCCAGCAGTCTGGCAGATACGCAGTATTTT.

The chain is built from TRBV4-1 and TRBJ2-1, with 7 bases fitting TRBD1. V shed 0 bases and J 6 bases; nucleotides not matched to a gene: 11. CDR1 is MGHRA and CDR2 is YSYEKL in the germline V gene. CDR3 length: 17 residues. The CDR3, as DNA: TGCGCCAGCAGCCAAGATCTGGAGACAGGGCTATCCAATGAGCAGTTCTTC. Residues: CASSQDLETGLSNEQFF.

The chain recombines TRBV5-1 with TRBJ2-6; D possibly corresponds to TRBD1 (5 bases). The V gene lost 4 bases and the J gene lost 2 bases, with 13 bases spanning the gap. In germline, CDR1 is SGHRS, CDR2 YFSETQ. This CDR3 spans 16 amino acids. CDR3 sequence (DNA): TGCGCCAGCAGCGCCGTAACAGGAGCTGGGGCCAACGTCCTGACTTTC. Encoded protein: CASSAVTGAGANVLTF.

This clonotype was counted ten times or more. The gene calls are TRBV12-3 or TRBV12-4 and TRBJ2-7; D may be TRBD1 (6 bases). V gave up 5 bases and J gave up 0 bases, with 11 bases separating them. This CDR3 is 14 amino acids long. Here the CDR3 reads CASSHRDNSYEQYF. The CDR3 bases are TGTGCCAGCAGTCACCGGGACAACTCCTACGAGCAGTACTTC.

V gene TRBV7-2 combines with J gene TRBJ2-3; 8 nucleotides line up with TRBD1. With 4 bases clipped from V and 3 bases from J, the junction kept 6 bases outside the gene matches. Germline values: CDR1 SGHTA, CDR2 FQGNSA. The CDR3 is made up of 15 amino acids. For the CDR3, the DNA is TGTGCCAGCAGCTCAACAGGGGGTGAGACAGATACGCAGTATTTT. Translation: CASSSTGGETDTQYF.

V gene TRBV18 combines with J gene TRBJ2-5, with D hard to call. Germline CDR1 is KGHSH and CDR2 is LQKENI. The CDR3 covers 15 residues. The V gene lost 1 base and the J gene lost 0 bases, with 9 bases spanning the gap. CDR3: CASSPRARYQETQYF. CDR3 in DNA: TGTGCCAGCTCACCACGGGCTAGGTACCAAGAGACCCAGTACTTC.

This clonotype was seen a handful of times. The chain recombines TRBV29-1 with TRBJ1-1, with D perhaps TRBD1 (6 bases). With 6 bases removed from V and 4 bases from J, the gap between germline ends came to 15 bases. This CDR3 comprises 13 residues. The V gene's germline CDR1 is SQVTM and CDR2 ANQGSEA. CDR3 amino acids: CSVPRWGATEAFF. As DNA, the CDR3 is TGCAGCGTCCCTCGGTGGGGGGCCACTGAAGCTTTCTTT.

The table lists this clonotype with a few counts. This rearrangement joins TRBV7-6 to TRBJ2-2; 10 bases line up with TRBD1. With V trimmed by 4 bases and J by 3 bases, 5 bases remained unmatched. Germline loops: CDR1 SGHVS, CDR2 FNYEAQ. The CDR3 extends over 16 amino acids. The CDR3 protein is CASSYTGTGDTGELFF. The CDR3 DNA reads as TGTGCCAGCAGCTATACCGGGACAGGGGACACCGGGGAGCTGTTTTTT.

This clonotype has only a few counts. The V call is TRBV12-3 or TRBV12-4, the J call TRBJ2-7; 9 nucleotides agree with TRBD1. This CDR3 has 14 residues. V lost 6 bases and J lost 5; bases outside the gene matches: 8. The CDR3 here is CASSSGTGLNEQYF. CDR3 DNA sequence: TGTGCCAGCAGCTCCGGGACAGGGCTCAACGAGCAGTACTTC.

This clonotype was counted between two and nine times. As DNA, the CDR3 is TGTGCCAGCAGTCCCCGCCTCAGGGGGCAAGAGACCCAGTACTTC. It yields the protein CASSPRLRGQETQYF. The rearrangement joins TRBV28 to TRBJ2-5; 7 bases map to TRBD1. The germline V gene has CDR1 MDHEN and CDR2 SYDVKM. J lost 2 bases, V lost 5 bases, and 8 bases had no gene match. The CDR3 has 15 amino acids. Full variable domain (outside the CDR3, taken from reference TRBV28 and TRBJ2-5): DVKVTQSSRYLVKRTGEKVFLECVQDMDHENMFWYRQDPGLGLRLIYFSYDVKMKEKGDIPEGYSVSREKKERFSLILESASTNQTSMYLCASSPRLRGQETQYFGPGTRLLVL.

The CDR3 DNA reads as TGCAGTGCGATGGTGAGGGCAGCGACGACCTACGAGCAGTACTTC. Its translation: CSAMVRAATTYEQYF. The chain joins TRBV20-1 to TRBJ2-7; possibly TRBD2 for D (5 bases). Looked up from germline, CDR1 is DFQATT and CDR2 is SNEGSKA (reference sequence). Trimming left V 6 bases short and J 2 bases short, with 20 bases between. The length of the CDR3 is 15 residues.

The sample holds a few counts of this clonotype. The rearrangement uses TRBV24-1 and TRBJ2-5; D may be TRBD2 (6 bases). V dropped 0 bases and J dropped 5 bases, with 12 bases sitting between them. CDR3 length: 15 residues. Germline V gene sequence: CDR1 KGHDR, CDR2 SFDVKD. As DNA, the CDR3 is TGTGCCACCAGTGATTTGGGCGGGGCCGTGGAGACCCAGTACTTC. Translating gives CATSDLGGAVETQYF.

In this sample, this clonotype turned up once. The chain employs TRBV20-1 and TRBJ2-3; a possible D gene is TRBD1 (5 bases). V lost 6 bases, J lost 8 bases, and 9 bases lay in between. The CDR3 has 10 amino acids. The germline CDR1 and CDR2 sequences are DFQATT and SNEGSKA (reference sequence). The CDR3 protein is CSAAQGTQYF. Written as DNA, the CDR3 is TGCAGTGCCGCGCAGGGTACGCAGTATTTT.